Presented here are 2 T cell receptor beta chains from one specimen sequenced in a study of CD8 T cells in Susac syndrome. RNA was extracted with the RNeasy kit, and a quantity of roughly 0.45 to 1 ug was reverse transcribed using random hexamers. TCRdb re-called the immunoSEQ multiplex PCR reads through MiXCR, storing one row per CDR3 protein. The sample shows about 120,000 distinct CDR3 sequences, 92% of them seen only once. Sequenced material: CD8+ T cells from PBMCs. The receptors were sampled from a human donor in good health.

The V and J genes are TRBV28 and TRBJ2-3; D remains ambiguous. The CDR3 contains 12 residues. V gave up 8 bases and J gave up 5 bases, with 11 bases separating them. Germline V CDR1 and CDR2: MDHEN, SYDVKM. The CDR3 nucleotides read TGTGCCAGCGTTTCGGGTGGAGATACGCAGTATTTT. Amino acid sequence: CASVSGGDTQYF.

The chain combines TRBV18 with TRBJ1-6; a possible D gene is TRBD1 (5 bases). Germline loops: CDR1 KGHSH, CDR2 LQKENI. V shed 4 bases and J shed 8 bases, with 21 bases lying between them. CDR3 length equals 17 residues. The CDR3 nucleotides read TGTGCCAGCTCACTCTTACATAACAGACAAGGGGATTCACCCCTCCACTTT. It codes for CASSLLHNRQGDSPLHF.